The source of this TCR beta chain is a study of T cells in Graves' hyperthyroidism and ophthalmopathy. Newly diagnosed hyperthyroidism, duration under 2 months, in patients aged 18 to 65. Study-wide points: Separation of ophthalmopathy from stable hyperthyroidism was achieved by a 13 V-J model. Expanded thyroid clonotypes (above 0.001) were mostly also found in blood. Before onset, by a median of around 6.1 months, the model predicted ophthalmopathy.

RNA transcripts served as the template for amplifying TCR beta CDR3 regions. The TCR CDR3 first-round RT-PCR relied on the HTBI primer set. TCRdb recomputed calls from the multiplex PCR reads with MiXCR, one row per CDR3 protein. In the table there are some 600,000 distinct CDR3 sequences, around 45% of which are singletons. As concerns this clonotype: The antigen is unknown.

V dropped 5 bases and J dropped 2 bases, with 21 bases sitting between them. The CDR3 is made up of 17 amino acids. CDR1 is SEHNR, CDR2 FQNEAQ, per germline (reference sequence). This chain connects TRBV7-9 to TRBJ1-1, with TRBD1 as a possible D gene (5 bases). Sequencing was done on a sample of peripheral blood or thyroid tissue (not recorded which). This clonotype was obtained from a woman aged 18-30 years with Graves' hyperthyroidism. The DNA for the CDR3 is TGTGCCAGCAGCCCGAACCTCGCCAGGGCGCCTAACACTGAAGCTTTCTTT. As protein: CASSPNLARAPNTEAFF. The full variable domain, with the rest looked up from reference TRBV7-9 and TRBJ1-1, is DTGVSQNPRHKITKRGQNVTFRCDPISEHNRLYWYRQTLGQGPEFLTYFQNEAQLEKSRLLSDRFSAERPKGSFSTLEIQRTEQGDSAMYLCASSPNLARAPNTEAFFGQGTRLTVV.